What follows are 15 T cell receptor beta chains derived from one specimen sequenced in a study of OX40 agonist ivuxolimab in advanced cancers. Library generation was performed with the immunoSEQ multiplex PCR assay. This immuneACCESS table, as held by TCRdb, lists in-frame sequences with V and J called but not all clones. Of the missing ones, under half trace to an unresolved V gene in checked studies; the others have no known cause. The sample table lists about 110,000 clones, about 92% of them with a count of one. The ten largest account for about 0.3% of the sample. The specimen comprised CD4+ or CD8+ T cells sorted from blood, sampled in a trial of the OX40 agonist ivuxolimab. All receptors derive from an adult with an advanced solid tumor such as melanoma, head and neck, liver or kidney cancer.

The chain carries TRBV29-1 and TRBJ1-6, with D tentatively TRBD1 (6 bases). The CDR3 is 14 residues long. V gave up 6 bases and J gave up 5 bases, with 14 bases separating them. Germline-derived CDR1 and CDR2 are SQVTM and ANQGSEA. The CDR3 protein is CSVREGQNNSPLHF. The CDR3 bases are TGCAGCGTCCGGGAGGGACAAAATAATTCACCCCTCCACTTT.

The genes are TRBV6-5 and TRBJ1-2; D is uncertain. CDR1 is MNHEY, CDR2 SVGAGI, per germline. V dropped 0 bases and J dropped 8 bases, with 10 bases sitting between them. The CDR3 is 13 amino acids. In DNA, the CDR3 is TGTGCCAGCAGTTACTCGACCGTAAGGGGCTACACCTTC. Its protein is CASSYSTVRGYTF.

CDR3 sequence (DNA): TGTGCCAGCAGTTTAGACCCCCCCACCAACGGCTACACCTTC. Amino acid sequence: CASSLDPPTNGYTF. J is TRBJ1-2 and V is TRBV27, with D uncertain. CDR1 is MNHEY and CDR2 is SMNVEV in the germline V gene (reference sequence). V dropped 2 bases and J dropped 8 bases, with 15 bases sitting between them. The CDR3 consists of 14 residues.

The V and J genes are TRBV2 and TRBJ2-4; TRBD2 matches 8 bases. Germline loops: CDR1 SNHLY, CDR2 FYNNEI. The V segment lost 2 bases and the J segment 3 bases; nucleotides outside the gene matches: 9. This CDR3 comprises 17 residues. The CDR3 DNA sequence: TGTGCCAGCAGTGAACAGGGAGCGGGAGAGAACAAAAACATTCAGTACTTC. This gives the protein CASSEQGAGENKNIQYF.

The chain carries TRBV5-1 and TRBJ1-6; no firm D call. Trimming removed 0 bases at V and 7 bases at J, with 11 bases between. The CDR3 extends over 15 amino acids. Per germline, CDR1 SGHRS and CDR2 YFSETQ. DNA of the CDR3: TGCGCCAGCAGCTTGGGACTTCCTAGGAATTCACCCCTCCACTTT. This gives the protein CASSLGLPRNSPLHF.

V usage is TRBV5-4 and J usage is TRBJ1-6; D is uncertain. CDR3 length: 16 residues. Germline CDR1 is SGHNT and CDR2 is YYREEE (reference sequence). With 4 bases removed from V and 10 bases from J, the gap between germline ends came to 21 bases. CDR3 in amino acids: CASSPRERTRASPLHF. The CDR3 DNA is TGTGCCAGCAGCCCACGGGAGAGAACTCGGGCGTCACCCCTCCACTTT.

This clone was found a few times. This chain joins TRBV7-8 and TRBJ1-5; D is possibly TRBD1 (5 bases). Germline-derived CDR1 and CDR2 are SGHVS and FQNEAQ. The V end lost 4 bases, the J end lost 9 bases, and 19 bases lay between the germline ends. The CDR3 runs 15 residues. Here the CDR3 DNA reads TGTGCCAGCAGCTATAGTAGGGGCAGGGATAGGCCCCAGCATTTT. Amino acids: CASSYSRGRDRPQHF.

As DNA, the CDR3 is TGTGCCAGCAGTTACTCCGGGGGGAACACTGAAGCTTTCTTT. Its translation is CASSYSGGNTEAFF. This sequence joins TRBV6-6 and TRBJ1-1; D may be TRBD1 (5 bases). V shed 0 bases and J shed 1 base, with 6 bases lying between them. The germline gives CDR1 MNHNY, CDR2 SVGAGI (reference sequence). The CDR3 length is 14 residues.

This sequence joins TRBV11-3 and TRBJ2-1; TRBD2 agrees at 8 bases. Germline CDR1 and CDR2: SGHNT and YENEEA. With V trimmed by 4 bases and J by 12 bases, 11 bases remained unmatched. The CDR3 is 14 amino acids. The CDR3 DNA follows: TGTGCCAGCAGCTCCAGCGGGAGATTTGGTGGGCAGTTCTTC. It specifies CASSSSGRFGGQFF.

The chain is built from TRBV30 and TRBJ1-1; D ambiguous. Per germline, CDR1 GTSNPN and CDR2 SVGIG (reference sequence). V lost 3 bases and J lost 7, with 18 bases in between. The CDR3 is 14 amino acids. CDR3 coding DNA: TGTGCCTGGAGGAGGAATCCAGAGGACGTTGAAGCTTTCTTT. Protein product: CAWRRNPEDVEAFF.

As concerns this clone: Distinct nucleotide sequences in the sample also encode this CDR3. The genes are TRBV28 and TRBJ1-2, with a possible D match to TRBD1 (5 bases). Germline CDR1 reads MDHEN; CDR2 reads SYDVKM. V was clipped by 4 bases and J by 2 bases, with 8 bases between them. The CDR3 spans 13 residues. CDR3 amino acids: CASSSQGNYGYTF. The CDR3 DNA reads TGTGCCAGCAGTTCCCAGGGAAACTATGGCTACACCTTC.

The CDR3 reads CASSPYGGEAFF. CDR3 DNA: TGTGCCAGTAGTCCCTACGGAGGTGAAGCTTTCTTT. V is TRBV19 and J is TRBJ1-1; D is unclear. Germline CDR1 is LNHDA and CDR2 is SQIVND (reference sequence). V lost 5 bases and J 7 bases, leaving 11 bases between the germline ends. This CDR3 region has 12 residues.

The J gene is TRBJ1-2, the V gene TRBV6-5; TRBD1 matches at 7 bases. Germline CDR1 MNHEY, CDR2 SVGAGI. V was clipped by 6 bases and J by 8 bases; unmatched bases: 12. The CDR3 spans 14 residues. CDR3 sequence: CASSLSARGIGYTF. The CDR3 bases are TGTGCCAGCAGCCTATCGGCCAGGGGGATAGGCTACACCTTC.

The genes are TRBV9 and TRBJ2-7; 11 nucleotides line up with TRBD1. Per germline, CDR1 SGDLS and CDR2 YYNGEE. The V and J ends lost 1 base and 6 bases, in that order; junction bases with no gene match: 6. This CDR3 has 15 amino acids. The CDR3 here is CASSVSGQGGGEQYF. In nucleotides, the CDR3 is TGTGCCAGCAGCGTATCGGGACAGGGGGGGGGCGAGCAGTACTTC.

This chain links TRBV5-1 with TRBJ1-5; the match to TRBD1 covers 10 bases. The germline CDR1 and CDR2 sequences are SGHRS and YFSETQ. With 4 bases clipped from V and 5 bases from J, the junction kept 3 bases outside the gene matches. The CDR3 length is 14 residues. The CDR3 DNA follows: TGCGCCAGCAGCCGCGGGACAGGGGATCAGCCCCAGCATTTT. It encodes CASSRGTGDQPQHF.